Below, 6 T cell receptor beta chains from the same sample are listed, as sequenced in a study of OX40 agonist ivuxolimab in advanced cancers. Sequencing was performed with immunoSEQ multiplex PCR; in TCRdb, only in-frame clones are kept and a portion is missing. The sample lists tens of thousands of clones, roughly nine tenths occurring once. The sequences come from CD4+ or CD8+ T cells sorted from blood, collected in a trial of the OX40 agonist ivuxolimab. The receptors shown here come from an adult with an advanced solid tumor such as melanoma, head and neck, liver or kidney cancer.

A single count supports this clone. This chain joins TRBV5-1 and TRBJ2-2, with D hard to call. V lost 0 bases and J lost 4, with 13 bases in between. CDR1 and CDR2 (germline): SGHRS, YFSETQ. This CDR3 contains 16 residues. CDR3 nucleotides: TGCGCCAGCAGCTTGGAGGCGGCCCGCGCCACCGGGGAGCTGTTTTTT. Translation gives CASSLEAARATGELFF.

Note on this clone: One end of the junction does not line up with germline, which may come from a read error. The gene calls are TRBV10-2 and TRBJ1-5; 7 bases map to TRBD1. Germline assignment: CDR1 WSHSY and CDR2 SAAADI. CDR3 length equals 16 residues. CDR3 region: CASRESTGVGNQPQHF. CDR3 DNA sequence: TGCGCCAGCAGAGAGTCAACAGGGGTAGGCAATCAGCCCCAGCATTTT.

The chain has TRBV6-5 and TRBJ1-2; TRBD1 might be the D (6 bases). This CDR3 has 15 residues. Germline V gene lookup returns CDR1 MNHEY and CDR2 SVGAGI. Deletions cut 5 bases from V and 0 bases from J, with 13 bases between. DNA for the CDR3: TGTGCCAGCAGTGGAGAAGGACAGTCTAACTATGGCTACACCTTC. Translating gives CASSGEGQSNYGYTF.

The CDR3 loop reads CASSEGVAGANVLTF. The CDR3 DNA follows: TGTGCCAGCAGTGAAGGGGTAGCGGGGGCCAACGTCCTGACTTTC. J is TRBJ2-6 and V is TRBV6-1, with D maybe TRBD2 (5 bases). The CDR3 length is 15 residues. Trimming pared 1 base from V and 4 bases from J, leaving 8 bases between. The germline V gene encodes CDR1 MNHNS and CDR2 SASEGT.

This sequence joins TRBV18 and TRBJ2-7; the D is unclear. Deletions cut 4 bases from V and 2 bases from J, with 9 bases between. Germline CDR1 is KGHSH and CDR2 is LQKENI. CDR3 length equals 13 residues. The CDR3 sequence: CASSQAAPYEQYF. CDR3 in DNA: TGTGCCAGCTCACAGGCTGCCCCCTACGAGCAGTACTTC.

The table lists this clone with a count of one. The chain carries TRBV27 and TRBJ1-6; D remains unclear. The length of the CDR3 is 13 residues. Germline loops: CDR1 MNHEY, CDR2 SMNVEV (reference sequence). V shed 2 bases and J shed 9 bases, with 8 bases lying between them. CDR3 in DNA: TGTGCCAGCAGTTTAAAGTCTAGTTCACCCCTCCACTTT. Translating it yields CASSLKSSSPLHF.